This TCR beta chain stems from a study of T cell responses to AZD1222 COVID-19 vaccine. A note on this clone: The target antigen is unknown.

Assay used: immunoSEQ multiplex PCR; TCRdb lists only in-frame clones, some missing. The sample records 75,000 to 95,000 clones, roughly 91% being singletons. The V end lost 2 bases, the J end lost 0 bases, and 10 bases lay between the germline ends. The CDR3 is made up of 16 amino acids. Germline V gene lookup returns CDR1 KGHSH and CDR2 LQKENI. Findings of the study overall: It should be noted that donors were predominantly white British and more often female, and clonal diversity was possibly underestimated.

The rearrangement links TRBV18 to TRBJ2-2; D is unresolved. The receptor was derived from an adult in good health. The sample consisted of peripheral blood, taken on day 0 of MenACWY control vaccination. The CDR3 DNA is TGTGCCAGCTCACCAGCCGGCTACGCGAACACCGGGGAGCTGTTTTTT. This encodes CASSPAGYANTGELFF.